Listed below are T cell receptor beta chains from one sample, sequenced in a study of T cell repertoires in cytomegalovirus infection. MiXCR, run by TCRdb on the reads, gives a single entry per CDR3 protein. The table includes a few hundred thousand distinct CDR3 sequences, over 15% detected once. The sequenced sample consisted of CD8+ T cells from PBMCs. The receptors here all came from a human donor in good health (CMV status not recorded). Some clones in this sample may be carry-over from other donors' samples. Each CDR3 is given with its conserved first and last residue. A D gene is named only where the DNA matches it firmly. Expanded clones get a size class; other rows say once, few or many, or leave the size out.

>TRBV7-6|few|TRBJ2-3|-
TGTGCCAGCAGCCCAAGAGACAGCGCAGATACGCAGTATTTT
CASSPRDSADTQYF
>TRBV5-1|once|TRBJ2-1|-
TGCGCCAGCAACGAACGACTGGGCGGCTATTACAATGGGCAGTTCTTC
CASNERLGGYYNGQFF
>TRBV6-5|few|TRBJ2-3|-
TGTGCCAGCAGCCTCCCTGGGTCAGATACGCAGTATTTT
CASSLPGSDTQYF
>TRBV28|many|TRBJ2-7|-
TGTGCCAGCAGTTTCGTGGATCAGTCCTACGAGCAGTACTTC
CASSFVDQSYEQYF
>TRBV5-6|-|TRBJ2-2|-
TGTGCCAGCAGCCCCCCGGGGCGGCCCGGGGAGCTGTTTTTT
CASSPPGRPGELFF
>TRBV25-1|few|TRBJ2-4|TRBD1
TGTGCCAGCAGTGAAGGTCTCACAGGGGGAAGGAACATTCAGTACTTC
CASSEGLTGGRNIQYF
>TRBV27|many|TRBJ2-1|TRBD2
TGTGCCAGCAGCCCGGCACTAGCGGCGTACAATGAGCAGTTCTTC
CASSPALAAYNEQFF
>TRBV7-6|many|TRBJ2-3|-
TGTGCCAGCAGCCCATGGTCGGGAAAAGGCACAGATACGCAGTATTTT
CASSPWSGKGTDTQYF
>TRBV6-6|many|TRBJ1-5|-
TGTGCCAGCAGTTTTACCGGGGGGAGAGATCAGCCCCAGCATTTT
CASSFTGGRDQPQHF
>TRBV19|-|TRBJ1-1|-
TGTGCCAGTAGTATTGTAGGGGCGGGCACTGAAGCTTTCTTT
CASSIVGAGTEAFF
>TRBV28|few|TRBJ2-3|TRBD1
TGTGCCAGCAGCGGGGACAGAACCCCCACAGATACGCAGTATTTT
CASSGDRTPTDTQYF
>TRBV29-1|-|TRBJ1-1|-
TGCAGCGTAGGGGCTGGGATTGACGCTGAAGCTTTCTTT
CSVGAGIDAEAFF
>TRBV19|few|TRBJ1-5|TRBD1
TGTGCCAGTAGTATAGATTTCCCGACAGGGACAAATCAGCCCCAGCATTTT
CASSIDFPTGTNQPQHF
>TRBV7-9|many|TRBJ2-7|-
TGTGCCAGCAGCCCCCACGAGGGCAGTGGCTCCTACGAGCAGTACTTC
CASSPHEGSGSYEQYF
>TRBV6-5|few|TRBJ2-1|TRBD1
TGTGCCAGCACCTTACTTACAGGGGGTAATGAGCAGTTCTTC
CASTLLTGGNEQFF
>TRBV4-1|-|TRBJ2-7|-
TGCGCCAGCAGCCCCGGGGACGGAAACTACGAGCAGTACTTC
CASSPGDGNYEQYF
>TRBV7-2|-|TRBJ2-5|TRBD2
TGTGCCAGCAGCTCCCGGCTAGCGGGTGGGAAGACCCAGTACTTC
CASSSRLAGGKTQYF
>TRBV11-2|-|TRBJ2-1|-
TGTGCCAGCCGGGACGGATACAATGAGCAGTTCTTC
CASRDGYNEQFF
>TRBV9|few|TRBJ2-2|TRBD2
TGTGCCAGCAGCTCCCGACTAGCGGGGGACACCGGGGAGCTGTTTTTT
CASSSRLAGDTGELFF